This T cell receptor (beta chain) was captured by sequencing in a study of blood T cell repertoires in COVID-19. Seattle's enrolled individuals joined amid active infection and were then monitored longitudinally. The CDR3 runs 15 residues. Germline CDR1 reads SQVTM; CDR2 reads ANQGSEA. V lost 7 bases, J lost 1 base, and 13 bases stayed unmatched. Data came from immunoSEQ multiplex PCR; TCRdb stores just in-frame clones and leaves some out. The sample has about 95,000 clones, approximately 88% seen once; the top ten hold roughly 5.1%. V usage is TRBV29-1 and J usage is TRBJ2-7, with 7 positions matching TRBD1. The sequence was collected from a man aged 60 to 69 with COVID-19, enrolled during active disease. Sequenced sample: peripheral blood. CDR3 sequence: CSARRQGSSSYEQYF. The CDR3 nucleotides read TGCAGCGCCAGAAGACAGGGAAGTTCTTCCTACGAGCAGTACTTC.